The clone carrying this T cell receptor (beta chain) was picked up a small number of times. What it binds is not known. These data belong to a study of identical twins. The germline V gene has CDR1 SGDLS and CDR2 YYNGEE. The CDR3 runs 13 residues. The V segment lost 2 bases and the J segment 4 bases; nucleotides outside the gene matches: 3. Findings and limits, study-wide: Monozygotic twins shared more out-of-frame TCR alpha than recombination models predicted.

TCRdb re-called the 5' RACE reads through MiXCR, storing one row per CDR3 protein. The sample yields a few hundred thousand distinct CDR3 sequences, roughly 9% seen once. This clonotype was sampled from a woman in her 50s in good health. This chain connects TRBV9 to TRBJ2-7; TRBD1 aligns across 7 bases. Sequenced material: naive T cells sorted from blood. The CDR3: CASSVADRYEQYF. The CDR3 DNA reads TGTGCCAGCAGCGTGGCGGACAGGTACGAGCAGTACTTC.